The 3 T cell receptor beta chains reported below all come from one sample, sequenced in a study of control samples from healthy donors and cancer patients. Assay used: immunoSEQ multiplex PCR; TCRdb lists only in-frame clones, some missing. The table includes about 120,000 clones, 88% detected once. Material for sequencing was blood. The origin of the receptors is an older woman in good health.

The chain links TRBV7-2 to TRBJ1-2; D not resolved. V was cut by 6 bases and J by 8 bases, with 19 bases left in between. The CDR3 consists of 14 residues. Germline V lookup: CDR1 SGHTA, CDR2 FQGNSA. In DNA form, the CDR3 reads TGTGCCAGCAGGGGCTTCACTAATGTGGACGGCTACACCTTC. It specifies CASRGFTNVDGYTF. Together with reference TRBV7-2 and TRBJ1-2, the CDR3 gives the full variable domain: GAGVSQSPSNKVTEKGKDVELRCDPISGHTALYWYRQSLGQGLEFLIYFQGNSAPDKSGLPSDRFSAERTGGSVSTLTIQRTQQEDSAVYLCASRGFTNVDGYTFGSGTRLTVV.

This clone showed up just a few times. The V gene is TRBV27, the J gene TRBJ1-6; D gene unclear. V lost 4 bases and J lost 2, with 3 bases in between. The CDR3 contains 13 residues. CDR1 MNHEY and CDR2 SMNVEV come from the germline V gene (reference sequence). The CDR3 DNA is TGTGCCAGCAGTTCTACCTATAATTCACCCCTCCACTTT. This gives the protein CASSSTYNSPLHF.

The V gene is TRBV12-3 or TRBV12-4, the J gene TRBJ1-1; TRBD1 aligns across 9 bases. V was pared by 6 bases and J by 3 bases, with 2 bases of the junction left unmatched. This CDR3 region has 13 residues. In DNA, the CDR3 is TGTGCCAGCAGGGGGGACAGGGACACTGAAGCTTTCTTT. Amino acids: CASRGDRDTEAFF.